Presented here are 9 T cell receptor beta chains from one specimen sequenced in a study of OX40 agonist ivuxolimab in advanced cancers. Profiling relied on immunoSEQ multiplex PCR, and the TCRdb table lists in-frame clones only, not all of them. The sample shows tens of thousands of clones, approximately 90% of them seen only once. Material: CD4+ or CD8+ T cells sorted from blood, obtained in a trial of the OX40 agonist ivuxolimab. The source of these receptors is an adult with an advanced solid tumor such as melanoma, head and neck, liver or kidney cancer.

The chain uses TRBV21-1 and TRBJ2-3. TRBV21-1 has pseudogene status. The CDR3 covers 15 residues. CDR3 in amino acids: CASSKVGRTTDTQYF. CDR3 nucleotides: TGTGCCAGCAGCAAAGTGGGACGGACCACAGATACGCAGTATTTT.

The chain combines TRBV9 with TRBJ1-3; D call uncertain. The CDR3 runs 16 residues. Germline-derived CDR1 and CDR2 are SGDLS and YYNGEE. V gave up 3 bases and J gave up 0 bases, with 13 bases separating them. This chain's CDR3 is CASSAGPMSSGNTIYF. The CDR3, as DNA: TGTGCCAGCAGCGCAGGACCGATGAGCTCTGGAAACACCATATATTTT.

The J gene is TRBJ2-7, the V gene TRBV10-3; D might be TRBD1 (6 bases). The germline V and J ends were trimmed by 5 bases and 2 bases, with 10 bases remaining between them. The germline CDR1 and CDR2 sequences are ENHRY and SYGVKD. This CDR3 contains 13 residues. This CDR3 is CAISKDRTYEQYF. The CDR3 DNA sequence: TGTGCCATCAGTAAGGACAGAACCTACGAGCAGTACTTC.

The chain recombines TRBV5-1 with TRBJ1-4; possibly TRBD1 for D (5 bases). The CDR3 length is 16 residues. The germline V and J ends were trimmed by 4 bases and 2 bases, with 15 bases remaining between them. CDR1 SGHRS and CDR2 YFSETQ come from the germline V gene. The CDR3 reads CASSPSPGATNEKLFF. The CDR3 nucleotides are TGCGCCAGCAGCCCATCCCCCGGGGCTACTAATGAAAAACTGTTTTTT.

The chain combines TRBV6-6 with TRBJ1-1; possibly TRBD1 for D (6 bases). Trimming took 0 bases from V and 7 from J, leaving 15 bases between them. Germline V gene sequence: CDR1 MNHNY, CDR2 SVGAGI (reference sequence). The CDR3 totals 15 residues. CDR3 protein: CASSYSTGLGGEAFF. CDR3 bases: TGTGCCAGCAGTTACTCGACTGGACTAGGGGGTGAAGCTTTCTTT.

The J gene is TRBJ2-7, the V gene TRBV27; 10 positions match TRBD2. Trimming removed 3 bases from V and 2 bases from J; junction bases left unmatched: 4. This CDR3 contains 15 residues. Per the germline V gene, CDR1 is MNHEY and CDR2 is SMNVEV (reference sequence). The CDR3 nucleotides read TGTGCCAGCAGTTTCAAGCGGGAGGGTCCCTACGAGCAGTACTTC. Translated: CASSFKREGPYEQYF.

This clone has just a few counts. In DNA, the CDR3 is TGTGCCTCTAAGGGGTCCGGGTACGGAAACACCATATATTTT. This gives the protein CASKGSGYGNTIYF. This chain uses TRBV30 with TRBJ1-3, with D possibly matching TRBD1 (5 bases). Germline lookup yields CDR1 GTSNPN and CDR2 SVGIG (reference sequence). Trimming left V 7 bases short and J 4 bases short, with 17 bases between. The CDR3 contains 14 residues.

This chain's CDR3 is CASSMGLAGVIDTQYF. Here the CDR3 DNA reads TGCGCCAGCAGCATGGGACTAGCGGGAGTTATAGATACGCAGTATTTT. V usage is TRBV5-1 and J usage is TRBJ2-3; 14 bases align to TRBD2. Trimming cost V 4 bases and J 5 bases; bases outside gene matches: 6. Germline V gene data show CDR1 as SGHRS and CDR2 as YFSETQ. This CDR3 contains 16 residues.

The J gene is TRBJ2-1, the V gene TRBV5-1; weak D call: TRBD1 (5 bases). The germline gives CDR1 SGHRS, CDR2 YFSETQ. The CDR3 contains 14 residues. Trimming took off 1 base at V and 8 bases at J, with 13 bases between the two ends. DNA for the CDR3: TGCGCCAGCAGCTTGAGACAGTTACCCTATGAGCAGTTCTTC. Amino acid sequence: CASSLRQLPYEQFF.